Below are 8 T cell receptor beta chains sequenced from a single sample in a study of blood T cell repertoires in COVID-19. Some clones are missing from TCRdb's copy, which holds only in-frame ones; the method was immunoSEQ multiplex PCR. The table records roughly 100,000 clones, approximately 90% of them present only once. The material sequenced was peripheral blood. The origin of the receptors is a woman aged 50 to 60 with COVID-19, enrolled during active disease.

The chain employs TRBV2 and TRBJ1-2; D is unresolved. Germline CDR1 SNHLY, CDR2 FYNNEI. With 7 bases removed from V and 5 bases from J, the gap between germline ends came to 11 bases. CDR3 length: 12 residues. CDR3 residues: CASTVDIYGYTF. In DNA, the CDR3 is TGTGCCAGCACCGTAGACATTTATGGCTACACCTTC.

V and J are TRBV7-3 and TRBJ2-7, with 10 bases that match TRBD2. Germline CDR1 and CDR2: SGHTA and FQGTGA. The CDR3 consists of 15 residues. The V segment lost 5 bases and the J segment 2 bases; nucleotides outside the gene matches: 6. The CDR3 protein is CASSVSGGDPYEQYF. The CDR3 bases are TGTGCCAGCAGCGTAAGCGGGGGGGACCCCTACGAGCAGTACTTC.

The chain links TRBV5-6 to TRBJ2-5, with D tentatively TRBD2 (6 bases). Germline V gives CDR1 SGHDT, CDR2 YYEEEE. The CDR3 is 14 amino acids. V shed 2 bases and J shed 2 bases, with 10 bases lying between them. The CDR3 loop is CASSFRLGQETQYF. CDR3 nucleotide sequence: TGTGCCAGCAGCTTTAGACTAGGACAAGAGACCCAGTACTTC.

V usage is TRBV4-2 and J usage is TRBJ2-1, with 7 bases aligning to TRBD1. The germline V gene encodes CDR1 LGHNA and CDR2 YNFKEQ. CDR3 size: 16 residues. Trimming took 0 bases from V and 0 from J; bases not matched to a gene: 2. DNA for the CDR3: TGTGCCAGCAGCCAAGAGTCAGGGGGCTCCTACAATGAGCAGTTCTTC. It translates to CASSQESGGSYNEQFF.

This clone was seen only once. The chain couples TRBV11-3 to TRBJ2-1, with TRBD1 identical over 7 bases. This CDR3 contains 14 residues. V dropped 5 bases and J dropped 5; count of bases not matched to a gene: 6. Germline V gene sequence: CDR1 SGHNT, CDR2 YENEEA. The CDR3 is CASSRIGTDNEQFF. Written as DNA, the CDR3 is TGTGCCAGCAGCCGCATCGGGACAGACAATGAGCAGTTCTTC.

The J gene is TRBJ2-3, the V gene TRBV5-4; D might be TRBD1 (6 bases). Germline lookup yields CDR1 SGHNT and CDR2 YYREEE (reference sequence). V was shortened by 1 base and J by 2 bases, with 11 bases between the two germline ends. The CDR3 totals 15 residues. The CDR3 DNA follows: TGTGCCAGCAGCTTGACAGGGTTTGCCACAGATACGCAGTATTTT. Encoded protein: CASSLTGFATDTQYF.

This chain connects TRBV6-5 to TRBJ2-7; TRBD1 aligns across 7 bases. V dropped 0 bases and J dropped 2; count of bases not matched to a gene: 1. Per the germline V gene, CDR1 is MNHEY and CDR2 is SVGAGI. CDR3 length: 14 residues. CDR3 in amino acids: CASSYSGTAYEQYF. The DNA for the CDR3 is TGTGCCAGCAGTTACTCTGGGACAGCCTACGAGCAGTACTTC.

For the CDR3, the DNA is TGTGCCAGCTCTACGATGAATACGCAGTATTTT. Translated, it gives CASSTMNTQYF. The chain joins TRBV27 to TRBJ2-3; D is ambiguous. Trimming left V 8 bases short and J 7 bases short, with 10 bases between. The CDR3 is 11 residues long. Germline values: CDR1 MNHEY, CDR2 SMNVEV (reference sequence).